This T cell receptor (beta chain) was identified in a study of T cell responses to AZD1222 COVID-19 vaccine. Findings and limits, study-wide: Spike as a whole was targeted by vaccine-associated CD4 TCRs, dominant at 160-218 and 743-854.

As regards this clone: What it recognizes is unknown.

V was clipped by 2 bases and J by 1 base, with 17 bases between them. The germline V gene has CDR1 SGHVS and CDR2 FQNEAQ. This CDR3 comprises 17 residues. The method was immunoSEQ multiplex PCR; TCRdb's version includes in-frame clones alone and lacks a portion of them. The data contain roughly 140,000 clones, around 91% of them singletons. The sequencing used peripheral blood, collected on day 0 of AZD1222 vaccination. V is TRBV7-8 and J is TRBJ1-1, with a tentative D call TRBD1 (5 bases). The sequence was obtained from an adult in good health. The CDR3 DNA is TGTGCCAGCAGCTTAATCCGTTGGCCGGACAAGAACACTGAAGCTTTCTTT. Amino acid sequence: CASSLIRWPDKNTEAFF.